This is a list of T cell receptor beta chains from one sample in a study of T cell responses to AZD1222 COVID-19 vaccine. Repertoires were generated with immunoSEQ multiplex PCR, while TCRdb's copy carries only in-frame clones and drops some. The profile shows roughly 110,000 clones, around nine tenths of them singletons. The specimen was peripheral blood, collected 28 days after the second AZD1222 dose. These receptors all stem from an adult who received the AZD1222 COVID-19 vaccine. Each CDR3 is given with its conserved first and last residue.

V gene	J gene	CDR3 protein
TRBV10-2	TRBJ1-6	CASSDEAPAYNSPLHF
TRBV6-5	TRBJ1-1	CASSYFGGSRAFF
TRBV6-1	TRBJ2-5	CASSETGTGQDPYF
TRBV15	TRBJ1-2	CATSRAAGGANYGYTF
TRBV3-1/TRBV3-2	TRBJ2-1	CASSQGKGLAGRQGQFF
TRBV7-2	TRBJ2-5	CASSLAQGNKRTQYF
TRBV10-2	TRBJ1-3	CASSESTRTSGNTIYF
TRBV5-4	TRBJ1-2	CASSPGRDSANYGYTF
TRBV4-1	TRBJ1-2	CASSQAELRNYGYTF
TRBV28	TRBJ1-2	CASSLYHRGQNYGYTF
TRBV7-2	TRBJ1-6	CASSLNRVDSPLHF
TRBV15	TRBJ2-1	CATSRRTSGYNEQFF
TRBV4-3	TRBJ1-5	CASSQELGDRIQPQHF
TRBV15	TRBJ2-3	CATSRGGLAGLDTQYF
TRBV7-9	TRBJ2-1	CASSLGLTHSYNEQFF
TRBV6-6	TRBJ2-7	CASSRSGTSGGQSSYEQYF
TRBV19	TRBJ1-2	CASRGDSLGYTF
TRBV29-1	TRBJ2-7	CSVKGPPLEQYF
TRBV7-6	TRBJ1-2	CASSSQTGTYGYTF
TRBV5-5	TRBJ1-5	CASSPLHGQPQHF
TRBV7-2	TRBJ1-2	CASAEGASFYGYTF
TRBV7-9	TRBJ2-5	CASSGETQYF
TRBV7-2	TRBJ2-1	CASSSSGLYSYNEQFF
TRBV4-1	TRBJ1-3	CASSQFRSATGSGNTIYF
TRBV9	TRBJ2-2	CASSLRTRNTGELFF
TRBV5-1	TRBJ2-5	CASSQSPGSQETQYF
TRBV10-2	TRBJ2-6	CASSERRAGANVLTF
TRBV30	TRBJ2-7	CAWSLHPPYEQYF
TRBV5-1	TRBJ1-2	CASSMGQGEGYTF
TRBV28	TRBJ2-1	CASSFLGNEQFF
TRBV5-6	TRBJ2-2	CASSLGSGGELFF
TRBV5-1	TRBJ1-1	CASSSGTANTEAFF
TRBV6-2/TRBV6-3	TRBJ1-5	CASSHGRGLNQPQHF
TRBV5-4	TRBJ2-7	CASSLESSYEQYF
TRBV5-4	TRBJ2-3	CASSPTTTSSNTQYF
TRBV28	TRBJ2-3	CASSFNGRGGYTDTQYF
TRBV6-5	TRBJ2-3	CASRKEDTQYF
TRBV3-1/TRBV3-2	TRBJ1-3	CASSDREFGNTIYF
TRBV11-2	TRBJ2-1	CASSFGGRRGEQFF
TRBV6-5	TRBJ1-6	CATRRDRERSPLHF
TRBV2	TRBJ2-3	CASSGLGGRDTQYF
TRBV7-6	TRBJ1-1	CASSLTLVKGGNTEAFF
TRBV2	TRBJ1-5	CASSDGIGSGIGNQPQHF
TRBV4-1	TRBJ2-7	CASSQDQAKYEQYF
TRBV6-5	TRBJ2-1	CASSRSAQLNNEQFF
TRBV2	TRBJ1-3	CASSEGSGNTIYF
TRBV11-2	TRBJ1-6	CASSLGAGPNSPLHF
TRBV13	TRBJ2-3	CASSPPGASGGTDTQYF
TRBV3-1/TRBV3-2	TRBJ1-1	CASSHQGRVTEAFF
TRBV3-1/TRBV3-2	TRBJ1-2	CASSQVDVTPFNYGYTF
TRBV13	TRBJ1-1	CASSLTGRVNTEAFF
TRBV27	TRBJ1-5	CASSSTVRGRNQPQHF
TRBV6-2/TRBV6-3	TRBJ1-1	CASSAPGRGGTEAFF
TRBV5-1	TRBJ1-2	CASSLEGINYGYTF
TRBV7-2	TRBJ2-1	CASSPGLAGGNEQFF